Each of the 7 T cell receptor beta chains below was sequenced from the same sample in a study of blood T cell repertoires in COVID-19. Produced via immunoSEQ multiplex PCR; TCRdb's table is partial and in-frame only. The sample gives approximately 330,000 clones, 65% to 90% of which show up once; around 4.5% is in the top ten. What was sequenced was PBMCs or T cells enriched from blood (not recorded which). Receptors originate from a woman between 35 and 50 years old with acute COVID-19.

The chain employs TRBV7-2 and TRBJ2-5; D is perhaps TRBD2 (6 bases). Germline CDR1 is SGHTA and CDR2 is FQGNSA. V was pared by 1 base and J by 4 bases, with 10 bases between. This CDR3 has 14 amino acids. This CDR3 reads CASSLGGEVETQYF. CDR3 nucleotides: TGTGCCAGCAGCTTAGGAGGGGAGGTAGAGACCCAGTACTTC.

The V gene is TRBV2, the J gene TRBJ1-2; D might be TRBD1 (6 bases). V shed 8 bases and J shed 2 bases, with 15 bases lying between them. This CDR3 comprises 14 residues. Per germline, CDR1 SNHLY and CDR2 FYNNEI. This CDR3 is CASLPEGVNYGYTF. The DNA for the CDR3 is TGTGCCAGCCTCCCCGAGGGGGTCAACTATGGCTACACCTTC. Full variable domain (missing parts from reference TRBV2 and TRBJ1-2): EPEVTQTPSHQVTQMGQEVILRCVPISNHLYFYWYRQILGQKVEFLVSFYNNEISEKSEIFDDQFSVERPDGSNFTLKIRSTKLEDSAMYFCASLPEGVNYGYTFGSGTRLTVV.

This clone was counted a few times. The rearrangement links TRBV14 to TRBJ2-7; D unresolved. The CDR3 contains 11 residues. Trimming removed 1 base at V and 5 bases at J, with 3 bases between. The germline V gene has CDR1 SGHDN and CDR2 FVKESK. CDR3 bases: TGTGCCAGCAGCCAAGCCAACGAGCAGTACTTC. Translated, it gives CASSQANEQYF. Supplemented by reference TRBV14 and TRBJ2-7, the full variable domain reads EAGVTQFPSHSVIEKGQTVTLRCDPISGHDNLYWYRRVMGKEIKFLLHFVKESKQDESGMPNNRFLAERTGGTYSTLKVQPAELEDSGVYFCASSQANEQYFGPGTRLTVT.

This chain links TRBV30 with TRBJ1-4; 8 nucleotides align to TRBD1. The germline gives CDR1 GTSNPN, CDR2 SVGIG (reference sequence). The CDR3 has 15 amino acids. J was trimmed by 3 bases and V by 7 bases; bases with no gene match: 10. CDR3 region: CASHLGQGPNEKLFF. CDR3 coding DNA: TGTGCCTCTCATCTCGGACAGGGCCCTAATGAAAAACTGTTTTTT.

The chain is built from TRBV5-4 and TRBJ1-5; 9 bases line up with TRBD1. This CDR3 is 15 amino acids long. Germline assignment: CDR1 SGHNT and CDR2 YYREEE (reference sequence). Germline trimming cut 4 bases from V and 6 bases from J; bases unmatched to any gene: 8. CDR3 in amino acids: CASSRGQGTGQPQHF. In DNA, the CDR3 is TGTGCCAGCAGCCGTGGACAGGGGACCGGTCAGCCCCAGCATTTT.

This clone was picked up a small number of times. CDR3 in DNA: TGTGCCAGCACCAGGACTAGCGGTCCCTACAATGAGCAGTTCTTC. This gives the protein CASTRTSGPYNEQFF. V and J are TRBV28 and TRBJ2-1; 10 bases agree with TRBD2. CDR1 is MDHEN, CDR2 SYDVKM, per germline. This CDR3 comprises 15 residues. Unmatched junction bases numbered 5, after V lost 7 bases and J lost 2 bases. Together with reference TRBV28 and TRBJ2-1, the CDR3 gives the full variable domain: DVKVTQSSRYLVKRTGEKVFLECVQDMDHENMFWYRQDPGLGLRLIYFSYDVKMKEKGDIPEGYSVSREKKERFSLILESASTNQTSMYLCASTRTSGPYNEQFFGPGTRLTVL.

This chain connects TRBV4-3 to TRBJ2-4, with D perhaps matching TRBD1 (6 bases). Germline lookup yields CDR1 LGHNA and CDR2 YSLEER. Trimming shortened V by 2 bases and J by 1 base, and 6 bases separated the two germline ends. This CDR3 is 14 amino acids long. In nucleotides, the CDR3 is TGCGCCAGCAGCCAAACAGGGGCCAAAAACATTCAGTACTTC. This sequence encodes CASSQTGAKNIQYF.